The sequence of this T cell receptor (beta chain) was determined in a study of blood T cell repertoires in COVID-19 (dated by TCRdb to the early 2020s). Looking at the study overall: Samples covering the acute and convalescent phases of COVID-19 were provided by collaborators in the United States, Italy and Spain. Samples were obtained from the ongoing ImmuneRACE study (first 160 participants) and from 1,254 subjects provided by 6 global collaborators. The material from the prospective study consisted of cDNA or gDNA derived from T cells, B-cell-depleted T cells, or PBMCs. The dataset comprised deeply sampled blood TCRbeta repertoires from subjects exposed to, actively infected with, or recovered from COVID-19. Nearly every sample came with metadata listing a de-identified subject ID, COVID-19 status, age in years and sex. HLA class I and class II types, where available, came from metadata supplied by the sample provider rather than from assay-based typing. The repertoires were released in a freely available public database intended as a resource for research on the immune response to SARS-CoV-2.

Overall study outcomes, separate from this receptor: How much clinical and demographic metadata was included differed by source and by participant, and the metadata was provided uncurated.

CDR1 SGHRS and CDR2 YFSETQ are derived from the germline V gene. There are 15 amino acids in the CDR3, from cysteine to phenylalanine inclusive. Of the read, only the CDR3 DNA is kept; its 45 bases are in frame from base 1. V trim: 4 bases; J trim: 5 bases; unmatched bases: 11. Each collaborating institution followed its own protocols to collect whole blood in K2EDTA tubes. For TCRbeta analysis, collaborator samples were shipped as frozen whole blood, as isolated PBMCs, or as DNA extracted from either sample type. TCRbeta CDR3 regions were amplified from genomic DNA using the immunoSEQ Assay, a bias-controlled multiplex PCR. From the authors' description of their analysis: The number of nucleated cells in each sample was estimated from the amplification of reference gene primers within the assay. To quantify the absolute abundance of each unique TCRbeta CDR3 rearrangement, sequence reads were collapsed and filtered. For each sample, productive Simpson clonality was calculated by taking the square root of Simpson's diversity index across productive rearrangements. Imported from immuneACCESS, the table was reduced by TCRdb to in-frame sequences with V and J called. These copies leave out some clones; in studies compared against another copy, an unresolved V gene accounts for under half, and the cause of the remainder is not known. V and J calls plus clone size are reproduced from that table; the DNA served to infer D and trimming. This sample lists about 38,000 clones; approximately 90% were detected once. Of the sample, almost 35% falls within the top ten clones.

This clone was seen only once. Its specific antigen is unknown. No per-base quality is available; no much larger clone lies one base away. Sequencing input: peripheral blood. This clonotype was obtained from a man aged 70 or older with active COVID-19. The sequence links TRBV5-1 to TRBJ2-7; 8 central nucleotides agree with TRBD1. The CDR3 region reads CASSPTRTGSNEQYF. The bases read TGCGCCAGCAGCCCCACCCGGACAGGGTCTAACGAGCAGTACTTC.